Listed below are T cell receptor beta chains from one sample, sequenced in a study of blood T cell repertoires in COVID-19. Profiled with immunoSEQ multiplex PCR; TCRdb holds only in-frame clones, not every one. The table records around 420,000 clones, roughly 86% of them present only once. The sequencing sample was made of PBMCs or T cells enriched from blood (not recorded which). Source of these receptors: a woman aged 35 to 49 with acute COVID-19. Both conserved end residues are part of each CDR3. The order of the fields is V gene, D gene, J gene, clone size, CDR3 DNA, CDR3 protein. A D gene is named only where the DNA matches it firmly. Clone size is stated in some rows and not others, as once, few, many or a class when expanded.

v_call: TRBV4-2
d_call: TRBD2
j_call: TRBJ2-3
clone_size: .
cdr3_nt: TGTGCCAGCAGCCAATATGGGACTAGCGGGGGGGGGACAGATACGCAGTATTTT
cdr3_aa: CASSQYGTSGGGTDTQYF

v_call: TRBV5-1
d_call: .
j_call: TRBJ1-1
clone_size: .
cdr3_nt: TGCGCCAGCAGCTCCCGACAGGAAACAATGAACACTGAAGCTTTCTTT
cdr3_aa: CASSSRQETMNTEAFF

v_call: TRBV18
d_call: TRBD1
j_call: TRBJ1-4
clone_size: .
cdr3_nt: TGTGCCAGCTCAAGACGACAGGGGGATAATGAAAAACTGTTTTTT
cdr3_aa: CASSRRQGDNEKLFF

v_call: TRBV2
d_call: TRBD1
j_call: TRBJ1-4
clone_size: .
cdr3_nt: TGTGCCAGCAGTCCTGACAGGGGACGGGGTGAAAAACTGTTTTTT
cdr3_aa: CASSPDRGRGEKLFF

v_call: TRBV6-1
d_call: .
j_call: TRBJ1-2
clone_size: .
cdr3_nt: TGTGCCAGCAGTGAGCTGGAGCCCTATGGCTACACCTTC
cdr3_aa: CASSELEPYGYTF

v_call: TRBV3-1/TRBV3-2
d_call: TRBD2
j_call: TRBJ2-5
clone_size: .
cdr3_nt: TGTGCCAGCAGCCGTCAGGCGGCAAGCGGGGGGGCCCAAGAGACCCAGTACTTC
cdr3_aa: CASSRQAASGGAQETQYF

v_call: TRBV10-2
d_call: .
j_call: TRBJ1-1
clone_size: .
cdr3_nt: TGCGCCAGCAGTTCAAAACGGACAGCGAACACTGAAGCTTTCTTT
cdr3_aa: CASSSKRTANTEAFF

v_call: TRBV2
d_call: .
j_call: TRBJ1-1
clone_size: .
cdr3_nt: TGTGCCAGCAGTGAAAATTTATCTTGGGCGGCTTTCTTT
cdr3_aa: CASSENLSWAAFF

v_call: TRBV5-1
d_call: .
j_call: TRBJ2-7
clone_size: .
cdr3_nt: TGCGCCAGCAGCTCCGCCTTCCAGGGTTACGACGAGCAGTACTTC
cdr3_aa: CASSSAFQGYDEQYF

v_call: TRBV18
d_call: TRBD1
j_call: TRBJ2-5
clone_size: .
cdr3_nt: TGTGCCAGCTCACCCGGGACAGCCCAAGAGACCCAGTACTTC
cdr3_aa: CASSPGTAQETQYF

v_call: TRBV7-9
d_call: .
j_call: TRBJ1-1
clone_size: .
cdr3_nt: TGTGCCAGCAGCTTAAGGCAGGTGAACACTGAAGCTTTCTTT
cdr3_aa: CASSLRQVNTEAFF

v_call: TRBV19
d_call: TRBD2
j_call: TRBJ2-1
clone_size: .
cdr3_nt: TGTGCCAGTAGTATGACTAGCGGGACCTACAATGAGCAGTTCTTC
cdr3_aa: CASSMTSGTYNEQFF

v_call: TRBV5-1
d_call: .
j_call: TRBJ1-6
clone_size: .
cdr3_nt: TGCGCCAGCAGCGCGGACTTCGGCACCCTCCACTTT
cdr3_aa: CASSADFGTLHF

v_call: TRBV12-3/TRBV12-4
d_call: TRBD1
j_call: TRBJ1-5
clone_size: few
cdr3_nt: TGTGCCAGCAGGGACAGGGATCAGCCCCAGCATTTT
cdr3_aa: CASRDRDQPQHF